Sequencing of this T cell receptor beta chain was carried out in a study of glioma-infiltrating T cells. Using RNA template, CDR3s of TCR alpha and beta were amplified with iRepertoire arm-PCR. TCRdb analysed the multiplex PCR reads with MiXCR anew, one entry per CDR3 protein. The table shows a few hundred thousand distinct CDR3 sequences, with 35% to 45% occurring only once. With regard to this clonotype: Its antigen is unknown.

The study's findings and limits: Signature shared blood CDR3 motifs were enriched in low-divergence and depleted in high-divergence patients.

CDR1 and CDR2 from the germline V gene are LNHDA and SQIVND (reference sequence). This CDR3 has 12 residues. V lost 5 bases, J lost 6 bases, and 9 bases lay in between. Material: glioma tissue, nonneoplastic brain tissue, or PBMCs (not recorded which). The sequence was collected from a human donor with low-grade glioma or glioblastoma, undergoing nonglioma brain surgery, or in good health (not recorded which). The V call is TRBV19, the J call TRBJ2-3; D is uncertain. The CDR3 spells CASSGSLDTQYF. The CDR3, as DNA: TGTGCCAGTAGTGGATCCCTCGATACGCAGTATTTT.